The clone carrying this TCR beta chain appeared many times. Its specificity is unknown. This CDR3 contains 17 residues. V lost 2 bases and J lost 0, with 12 bases in between. The germline gives CDR1 SGHRS, CDR2 YFSETQ. Purified naive CD4+ T cells were depleted of CD25+ Tregs. Full-length variable regions came from constant-region reverse primers plus semi-nested Nested Universal Primer A PCR. TCRdb called the 5' RACE reads again in MiXCR, with one record for every CDR3 protein. The table includes approximately 47,000 distinct CDR3 sequences, roughly 28% detected once. Study-level points and caveats: In terms of TCR gene usage, tumor memory CD4+ T cells clustered together with blood and lymph node memory CD4+ cells, as well as with lymph node naive CD4+ cells. Tumor-infiltrating Treg TCR alpha and beta sequences overlapped most with tumor naive CD4+ T cells, then blood naive.

The chain is built from TRBV5-1 and TRBJ2-6, with D tentatively TRBD1 (6 bases). The material sequenced was naive CD4+ T cells sorted from blood. Indicated subset: naive CD4+ T cells, CD4+CD45RA+CD25-. The clonotype originates from a female donor with breast cancer. Here the CDR3 reads CASSLGQTFSGANVLTF. CDR3 bases: TGCGCCAGCAGCTTAGGACAGACCTTCTCTGGGGCCAACGTCCTGACTTTC.